This is a list of T cell receptor beta chains from one sample in a study of T-cell reconstitution after alpha-beta-depleted transplantation in children. TCRdb re-analysed the PCR reads in MiXCR, keeping a single row per CDR3 protein. This repertoire shows over 550,000 distinct CDR3 sequences, roughly a tenth found once; its top ten account for about 4%. Specimen: PBMCs from the stem cell graft donor, collected from the stem cell graft. Receptor source: a human donor who donated a stem cell graft to a child with acute myeloid leukemia. Both conserved end residues are part of each CDR3. D genes are given only for firm matches. The size entry is marked missing in some rows and otherwise reads once, few, many or a size class.

few	-	TRBV20-1	TRBJ1-5	CSASGSLNQPQHF	TGCAGTGCTAGTGGCAGCCTCAATCAGCCCCAGCATTTT
-	TRBD2	TRBV27	TRBJ2-1	CASSYARVAGNEQFF	TGTGCCAGCAGCTATGCCCGGGTAGCGGGGAATGAGCAGTTCTTC
-	-	TRBV27	TRBJ2-6	CASSLRDKRSSGANVLTF	TGTGCCAGCAGTTTAAGGGACAAGAGAAGCTCTGGGGCCAACGTCCTGACTTTC
few	TRBD2	TRBV7-2	TRBJ2-3	CASSLAFSSGSPPDTQYF	TGTGCCAGCAGCTTAGCGTTTTCTAGCGGGAGCCCCCCAGATACGCAGTATTTT
few	-	TRBV10-3	TRBJ1-5	CAITDKRSQPQHF	TGTGCCATCACCGACAAGCGGAGTCAGCCCCAGCATTTT
few	-	TRBV25-1	TRBJ2-7	CASSLKDNSYEQYF	TGTGCCAGCAGTTTAAAGGATAACTCCTACGAGCAGTACTTC
-	-	TRBV28	TRBJ2-4	CANMGFENIQYF	TGTGCCAACATGGGTTTCGAAAACATTCAGTACTTC
-	TRBD1	TRBV7-2	TRBJ2-2	CASSFGQALTGELFF	TGTGCCAGCAGCTTCGGACAGGCCCTCACCGGGGAGCTGTTTTTT
many	-	TRBV7-9	TRBJ2-4	CASSSTGALAKNIQYF	TGTGCCAGCAGTTCGACGGGCGCCCTAGCCAAAAACATTCAGTACTTC
-	-	TRBV30	TRBJ2-7	CAWSPNQPGSYEQYF	TGTGCCTGGAGTCCGAACCAACCAGGTTCCTACGAGCAGTACTTC
many	-	TRBV5-1	TRBJ1-5	CASSPFGEGNQPQHF	TGCGCCAGCAGCCCCTTCGGGGAAGGCAATCAGCCCCAGCATTTT
few	TRBD1	TRBV7-9	TRBJ2-7	CASSRDRGQGSYEQYF	TGTGCCAGCAGCCGGGACAGGGGGCAAGGCTCCTACGAGCAGTACTTC
-	-	TRBV3-1	TRBJ1-2	CASSQQVYGYTF	TGTGCCAGCAGCCAACAGGTCTATGGCTACACCTTC
-	-	TRBV20-1	TRBJ1-2	CSARNRLLNYGYTF	TGCAGTGCTAGGAACAGGCTGCTTAACTATGGCTACACCTTC
few	TRBD2	TRBV9	TRBJ2-3	CASSASLADTQYF	TGTGCCAGCAGCGCCTCACTAGCGGATACGCAGTATTTT
-	-	TRBV4-3	TRBJ2-7	CASSQVVLAGEQYF	TGCGCCAGCAGCCAAGTGGTTTTGGCGGGGGAGCAGTACTTC
few	-	TRBV7-9	TRBJ2-5	CASSSQGETQYF	TGTGCCAGCAGCTCCCAGGGGGAGACCCAGTACTTC
few	-	TRBV21-1	TRBJ2-5	CASSRSPGASGFQETQYF	TGTGCCAGCAGCCGTTCCCCCGGGGCTAGCGGCTTCCAAGAGACCCAGTACTTC
-	-	TRBV15	TRBJ2-7	CATSTRQGPSSYEQYF	TGTGCCACCAGCACCAGGCAGGGGCCAAGCTCCTACGAGCAGTACTTC
many	-	TRBV6-6	TRBJ2-2	CASSSILSGELFF	TGTGCCAGCAGTTCGATTTTGTCGGGGGAGCTGTTTTTT
-	-	TRBV7-6	TRBJ2-3	CASSPRPGTSSTDTQYF	TGTGCCAGCAGCCCCCGCCCCGGGACATCTAGCACAGATACGCAGTATTTT
-	TRBD1	TRBV29-1	TRBJ1-1	CSVLGQGITEAFF	TGCAGCGTTCTGGGACAGGGAATTACTGAAGCTTTCTTT
-	-	TRBV28	TRBJ1-5	CASSLGAYGINQPQHF	TGTGCCAGCAGTTTGGGGGCGTACGGTATCAATCAGCCCCAGCATTTT
few	-	TRBV29-1	TRBJ2-7	CSVKGYYEQYF	TGCAGCGTTAAGGGATACTACGAGCAGTACTTC
few	TRBD2	TRBV20-1	TRBJ2-2	CSARFLAGISGELFF	TGCAGTGCTAGGTTCCTAGCGGGAATATCCGGGGAGCTGTTTTTT
-	-	TRBV27	TRBJ2-1	CASSSPGTFSRNEQFF	TGTGCCAGCAGTTCCCCCGGGACCTTCTCCCGGAATGAGCAGTTCTTC
-	TRBD1	TRBV29-1	TRBJ2-2	CSVGTTGGGNTGELFF	TGCAGCGTTGGGACTACAGGGGGCGGGAACACCGGGGAGCTGTTTTTT
many	-	TRBV6-5	TRBJ2-1	CASSYRSVARDNEQFF	TGTGCCAGCAGTTACAGGTCCGTAGCGAGAGACAATGAGCAGTTCTTC
-	-	TRBV20-1	TRBJ1-2	CSARDRLRDTGYTF	TGCAGTGCTAGAGATCGGTTACGGGACACTGGCTACACCTTC
-	-	TRBV18	TRBJ2-5	CASSPQFQETQYF	TGTGCCAGCTCACCTCAATTCCAAGAGACCCAGTACTTC
many	-	TRBV29-1	TRBJ2-7	CSVVGGHPYEQYF	TGCAGCGTAGTCGGGGGACATCCCTACGAGCAGTACTTC
-	TRBD2	TRBV7-3	TRBJ2-7	CASFSVRASGRNEQYF	TGTGCCAGCTTTTCCGTGCGGGCTAGCGGGAGAAACGAGCAGTACTTC
many	-	TRBV28	TRBJ1-2	CASSLTTRSIANYGYTF	TGTGCCAGCAGTCTCACGACAAGGTCCATAGCCAACTATGGCTACACCTTC
few	-	TRBV7-6	TRBJ2-2	CASSAQANYRVDGELFF	TGTGCCAGCAGCGCGCAGGCAAACTACAGGGTTGACGGGGAGCTGTTTTTT
few	-	TRBV6-1	TRBJ1-2	CASREKGLSYGYTF	TGTGCCAGCAGAGAGAAGGGGCTTTCATATGGCTACACCTTC
few	-	TRBV9	TRBJ2-3	CASGTRGGDTQYF	TGTGCCAGCGGAACCAGGGGGGGAGATACGCAGTATTTT
-	-	TRBV20-1	TRBJ2-1	CSARTGADNEQFF	TGCAGTGCTAGAACGGGAGCGGACAATGAGCAGTTCTTC
-	TRBD2	TRBV12-3/TRBV12-4	TRBJ2-2	CASSFELAYTGELFF	TGTGCCAGCAGTTTTGAACTAGCGTACACCGGGGAGCTGTTTTTT
many	TRBD2	TRBV20-1	TRBJ2-1	CSAREPGLVFDEQFF	TGCAGTGCGAGAGAACCGGGACTAGTATTTGATGAGCAGTTCTTC
few	-	TRBV11-2	TRBJ2-2	CASSRTPGELFF	TGTGCCAGCAGCCGGACTCCCGGGGAGCTGTTTTTT
-	-	TRBV29-1	TRBJ2-3	CSVGTRLRDTQYF	TGCAGCGTAGGTACTCGACTGAGGGATACGCAGTATTTT
-	TRBD2	TRBV7-9	TRBJ2-1	CASSRQGLAGVNEQFF	TGTGCCAGCAGCAGGCAGGGACTAGCGGGAGTCAATGAGCAGTTCTTC
few	TRBD2	TRBV7-2	TRBJ2-7	CASSLLAGGRYEQYF	TGTGCCAGCAGCTTACTAGCGGGAGGGAGATACGAGCAGTACTTC
many	-	TRBV20-1	TRBJ2-1	CSAREAMGSYNEQFF	TGCAGTGCTAGAGAGGCGATGGGGTCCTACAATGAGCAGTTCTTC
many	TRBD2	TRBV6-5	TRBJ2-7	CASSYSGSGSYEQYF	TGTGCCAGCAGTTACTCGGGTAGCGGGAGCTACGAGCAGTACTTC
-	TRBD2	TRBV27	TRBJ2-1	CASSTPAGGYNEQFF	TGTGCCAGCAGTACCCCAGCGGGAGGGTACAATGAGCAGTTCTTC
few	-	TRBV20-1	TRBJ2-3	CSATPVDTQYF	TGCAGTGCTACCCCTGTGGATACGCAGTATTTT
-	-	TRBV7-3	TRBJ1-4	CASSEQGFVGEKLFF	TGTGCCAGCAGCGAACAGGGATTCGTGGGGGAAAAACTGTTTTTT
many	TRBD1	TRBV7-2	TRBJ1-1	CASSLRAVGKGQFGRTEAFF	TGTGCCAGCAGCTTAAGAGCGGTGGGGAAGGGACAGTTCGGACGGACTGAAGCTTTCTTT
few	TRBD2	TRBV2	TRBJ2-2	CASSDGLAGVFTGELFF	TGTGCCAGCAGCGATGGACTAGCGGGAGTGTTCACCGGGGAGCTGTTTTTT
many	-	TRBV9	TRBJ2-3	CASSDGTVVADTQYF	TGTGCCAGCAGCGACGGGACCGTAGTAGCAGATACGCAGTATTTT
-	-	TRBV9	TRBJ2-3	CATDTQYF	TGTGCCACCGATACGCAGTATTTT
-	TRBD1	TRBV6-4	TRBJ2-7	CASSKFGTGDPYEQYF	TGTGCCAGCAGTAAGTTTGGGACAGGGGATCCCTACGAGCAGTACTTC
few	-	TRBV7-2	TRBJ2-1	CASSRPGGPQFF	TGTGCCAGCAGCCGGCCTGGGGGGCCCCAGTTCTTC
few	-	TRBV5-1	TRBJ2-2	CASSPVGIAANTGELFF	TGCGCCAGCAGCCCGGTTGGGATAGCGGCTAACACCGGGGAGCTGTTTTTT